The present entry profiles one T cell receptor (beta chain) with its context. Its target is unknown. The data stem from a study of T cells in localized non-small cell lung cancer. The assay was immunoSEQ multiplex PCR, and TCRdb's table has in-frame clones only and misses some. The sample yields 130,000 or so clones, around 92% seen once. The CDR3 runs to 14 residues. With V trimmed by 4 bases and J by 9 bases, 8 bases remained unmatched. Germline assignment: CDR1 MDHEN and CDR2 SYDVKM. Study-wide results and caveats: Sequence data derive from only one tumor region, so heterogeneity remains possible.

V usage is TRBV28 and J usage is TRBJ2-5; TRBD1 matches 10 bases. Material: peripheral blood, obtained before any cancer treatment. This receptor was identified in a female donor of 60 years or more with stage I lung adenocarcinoma. Here the CDR3 reads CASSSGDRGLAQYF. The CDR3, as DNA: TGTGCCAGCAGTTCAGGGGACAGGGGCTTGGCCCAGTACTTC.